The clone carrying this T cell receptor (beta chain) turned up a few times. This sample is part of a study of patients and donors after allogeneic stem cell transplantation. TCRdb fed the RT-PCR reads into MiXCR, producing one record per CDR3 protein. The sample lists about a million distinct CDR3 sequences; more than 15% were seen once. V shed 2 bases and J shed 1 base, with 11 bases lying between them. Per germline, CDR1 SGDLS and CDR2 YYNGEE. The CDR3 totals 15 residues. The clonotype comes from a human donor who was either an allogeneic HSCT recipient or a stem cell or donor lymphocyte infusion donor (not recorded which). It is not recorded whose cells these are; they may come from a transplant donor. Material for sequencing was blood, either unsorted or a sorted T cell fraction (not recorded which). The V gene is TRBV9, the J gene TRBJ2-3; D is possibly TRBD1 (5 bases). The CDR3 region is CASSVNPTGTDTQYF. CDR3 in DNA: TGTGCCAGCAGCGTCAACCCGACAGGCACAGATACGCAGTATTTT.